The rows below give T cell receptor beta chains drawn from one sample of a study of Graves' ophthalmopathy and Graves' hyperthyroidism. Each CDR3 protein gets one entry after TCRdb re-called the multiplex PCR reads with MiXCR. The sample shows around 1,200,000 distinct CDR3 sequences, around a third of them seen only once. Sequencing was done on a sample of peripheral blood or thyroid tissue (not recorded which). All receptors derive from an adult man with Graves' hyperthyroidism. Both conserved end residues are part of each CDR3. The D gene is left open where the match is weak. Clone size is given for some rows only: seen once, a few or many times, or a class if the clone is expanded.

d_call: TRBD1; v_call: TRBV5-1; clone_size: -; j_call: TRBJ1-1; cdr3_aa: CASQTGGHTEAFF; cdr3_nt: TGCGCCAGTCAGACAGGGGGCCACACTGAAGCTTTCTTT
d_call: -; v_call: TRBV30; clone_size: few; j_call: TRBJ1-2; cdr3_aa: CAWSVSSYGYTF; cdr3_nt: TGTGCCTGGAGTGTAAGCAGCTATGGCTACACCTTC
d_call: -; v_call: TRBV6-6; clone_size: few; j_call: TRBJ1-1; cdr3_aa: CASSHLQLNTEAFF; cdr3_nt: TGTGCCAGCAGTCATCTCCAGTTGAACACTGAAGCTTTCTTT
d_call: -; v_call: TRBV2; clone_size: -; j_call: TRBJ1-1; cdr3_aa: CASLTGRNTEAFF; cdr3_nt: TGTGCTAGTTTAACAGGGAGGAACACTGAAGCTTTCTTT
d_call: TRBD1; v_call: TRBV7-9; clone_size: few; j_call: TRBJ1-6; cdr3_aa: CAGSAGQGYNSPLHF; cdr3_nt: TGTGCCGGCAGCGCGGGACAGGGGTATAATTCACCCCTCCACTTT
d_call: TRBD1; v_call: TRBV9; clone_size: -; j_call: TRBJ2-5; cdr3_aa: CASSPVTGGGGETQYF; cdr3_nt: TGTGCCAGCAGCCCTGTGACAGGGGGCGGGGGAGAGACCCAGTACTTC
d_call: TRBD1; v_call: TRBV29-1; clone_size: many; j_call: TRBJ1-4; cdr3_aa: CSAVRGLGEKLFF; cdr3_nt: TGCAGCGCCGTGAGGGGGCTTGGTGAAAAACTGTTTTTT
d_call: -; v_call: TRBV7-9; clone_size: -; j_call: TRBJ2-7; cdr3_aa: CASTAGSSGEQYF; cdr3_nt: TGTGCCAGCACTGCGGGGTCCTCGGGTGAGCAGTACTTC
d_call: -; v_call: TRBV25-1; clone_size: -; j_call: TRBJ1-6; cdr3_aa: CASSESGGSSPLHF; cdr3_nt: TGTGCCAGCAGTGAAAGTGGGGGGAGTTCACCCCTCCACTTT
d_call: -; v_call: TRBV6-2/TRBV6-3; clone_size: few; j_call: TRBJ2-3; cdr3_aa: CASSYDTDTQYF; cdr3_nt: TGTGCCAGCAGTTACGACACAGATACGCAGTATTTT
d_call: TRBD1; v_call: TRBV7-9; clone_size: -; j_call: TRBJ2-5; cdr3_aa: CASSLGQGTSRETQYF; cdr3_nt: TGCGCCAGCAGCCTTGGACAGGGGACCTCTCGGGAGACCCAGTACTTC
d_call: -; v_call: TRBV29-1; clone_size: -; j_call: TRBJ2-7; cdr3_aa: CSAEGRNEQYF; cdr3_nt: TGCAGCGCTGAGGGACGTAACGAGCAGTACTTC
d_call: TRBD1; v_call: TRBV25-1; clone_size: once; j_call: TRBJ2-7; cdr3_aa: CASSGETGGDEQYF; cdr3_nt: TGTGCCAGCAGTGGCGAGACAGGGGGCGACGAGCAGTACTTC
d_call: -; v_call: TRBV28; clone_size: -; j_call: TRBJ2-7; cdr3_aa: CASSNPRQTFSYEQYF; cdr3_nt: TGTGCCAGCAGTAACCCTCGACAGACCTTCTCCTACGAGCAGTACTTC
d_call: -; v_call: TRBV20-1; clone_size: -; j_call: TRBJ1-1; cdr3_aa: CSASRAGSMNTEAFF; cdr3_nt: TGCAGTGCCAGCCGGGCCGGGAGTATGAACACTGAAGCTTTCTTT
d_call: -; v_call: TRBV13; clone_size: -; j_call: TRBJ2-7; cdr3_aa: CASSLGRRGIDYEQYF; cdr3_nt: TGTGCCAGCAGCTTAGGCCGCCGGGGGATAGACTACGAGCAGTACTTC
d_call: -; v_call: TRBV20-1; clone_size: many; j_call: TRBJ2-7; cdr3_aa: CSARDTGPEQYF; cdr3_nt: TGCAGTGCCAGGGACACGGGACCCGAGCAGTACTTC
d_call: -; v_call: TRBV7-8; clone_size: -; j_call: TRBJ1-5; cdr3_aa: CASSFYTDNQPQHF; cdr3_nt: TGTGCCAGCAGCTTTTATACGGACAATCAGCCCCAGCATTTT
d_call: -; v_call: TRBV10-3; clone_size: -; j_call: TRBJ2-6; cdr3_aa: CAISSQGMNTEAF; cdr3_nt: TGTGCCATCAGTTCCCAGGGGATGAACACTGAAGCTTTC
d_call: -; v_call: TRBV19; clone_size: few; j_call: TRBJ2-2; cdr3_aa: CASSIPNTGELFF; cdr3_nt: TGTGCCAGTAGTATCCCGAACACCGGGGAGCTGTTTTTT
d_call: TRBD1; v_call: TRBV9; clone_size: few; j_call: TRBJ1-1; cdr3_aa: CASSVGRGQAVNTEAFF; cdr3_nt: TGTGCCAGCAGCGTAGGCAGGGGGCAGGCCGTCAACACTGAAGCTTTCTTT
d_call: -; v_call: TRBV30; clone_size: few; j_call: TRBJ2-2; cdr3_aa: CAWSPPGHANTGELFF; cdr3_nt: TGTGCCTGGAGTCCTCCTGGACACGCGAACACCGGGGAGCTGTTTTTT
d_call: TRBD1; v_call: TRBV6-5; clone_size: many; j_call: TRBJ1-5; cdr3_aa: CASSSTGVVNQPQHF; cdr3_nt: TGTGCCAGCAGCTCAACAGGGGTCGTCAATCAGCCCCAGCATTTT
d_call: -; v_call: TRBV19; clone_size: many; j_call: TRBJ1-5; cdr3_aa: CASSHRQTYSNQPQHF; cdr3_nt: TGTGCCAGTAGTCATCGACAGACTTATAGCAATCAGCCCCAGCATTTT
d_call: TRBD2; v_call: TRBV10-3; clone_size: many; j_call: TRBJ2-7; cdr3_aa: CAISGPGLAGDEQYF; cdr3_nt: TGTGCCATCAGTGGACCGGGACTAGCGGGAGACGAGCAGTACTTC
d_call: -; v_call: TRBV20-1; clone_size: once; j_call: TRBJ2-5; cdr3_aa: CSASVEQETQYF; cdr3_nt: TGCAGTGCTAGTGTGGAACAAGAGACCCAGTACTTC
d_call: -; v_call: TRBV29-1; clone_size: -; j_call: TRBJ2-2; cdr3_aa: CSVASYRVPNTGELFF; cdr3_nt: TGCAGCGTTGCGAGCTACAGGGTTCCGAACACCGGGGAGCTGTTTTTT
d_call: TRBD1; v_call: TRBV5-6; clone_size: many; j_call: TRBJ2-5; cdr3_aa: CASSPVGTGGLETQYF; cdr3_nt: TGTGCCAGCAGCCCCGTCGGGACAGGGGGATTGGAGACCCAGTACTTC
d_call: TRBD1; v_call: TRBV10-3; clone_size: many; j_call: TRBJ2-5; cdr3_aa: CAISVTGGETQYF; cdr3_nt: TGTGCCATCAGTGTGACAGGGGGAGAGACCCAGTACTTC
d_call: -; v_call: TRBV29-1; clone_size: -; j_call: TRBJ2-1; cdr3_aa: CSVGPAQTDNEQFF; cdr3_nt: TGCAGCGTTGGCCCAGCGCAGACTGACAATGAGCAGTTCTTC
d_call: -; v_call: TRBV7-8; clone_size: many; j_call: TRBJ2-5; cdr3_aa: CASSLAERLAETQYF; cdr3_nt: TGTGCCAGCAGCTTAGCGGAGAGGCTGGCCGAGACCCAGTACTTC
d_call: -; v_call: TRBV7-6; clone_size: many; j_call: TRBJ2-7; cdr3_aa: CASSLRPGRNEQYF; cdr3_nt: TGTGCCAGCAGCTTACGCCCAGGCAGGAACGAGCAGTACTTC
d_call: TRBD2; v_call: TRBV19; clone_size: -; j_call: TRBJ2-7; cdr3_aa: CASSPIPGLAGEYEQYF; cdr3_nt: TGTGCCAGTAGCCCCATACCGGGACTAGCGGGAGAATACGAGCAGTACTTC
d_call: -; v_call: TRBV7-9; clone_size: few; j_call: TRBJ2-5; cdr3_aa: CASSFWSNQPQYF; cdr3_nt: TGTGCCAGCAGCTTTTGGTCCAATCAGCCCCAGTACTTC
d_call: -; v_call: TRBV7-2; clone_size: -; j_call: TRBJ1-2; cdr3_aa: CASSPDPSGGGYGYTF; cdr3_nt: TGTGCCAGCAGCCCGGACCCAAGTGGGGGAGGCTATGGCTACACCTTC
d_call: -; v_call: TRBV9; clone_size: many; j_call: TRBJ2-5; cdr3_aa: CASSVAPSAEETQYF; cdr3_nt: TGTGCCAGCAGCGTAGCTCCTAGCGCGGAGGAGACCCAGTACTTC
d_call: -; v_call: TRBV28; clone_size: -; j_call: TRBJ1-1; cdr3_aa: CASSLSIGTEAFF; cdr3_nt: TGTGCCAGCAGTTTATCAATAGGCACTGAAGCTTTCTTT
d_call: -; v_call: TRBV19; clone_size: -; j_call: TRBJ1-2; cdr3_aa: CASGKPAGSGYTF; cdr3_nt: TGTGCCAGTGGGAAGCCCGCCGGGAGTGGCTACACCTTC
d_call: TRBD1; v_call: TRBV11-2; clone_size: many; j_call: TRBJ2-7; cdr3_aa: CASSSRTGGGEQYF; cdr3_nt: TGTGCCAGCAGCTCCCGGACAGGGGGTGGGGAGCAGTACTTC
d_call: -; v_call: TRBV7-2; clone_size: many; j_call: TRBJ1-1; cdr3_aa: CASSLKRTLLGTEAFF; cdr3_nt: TGTGCCAGCAGCTTAAAGAGGACACTCCTAGGTACTGAAGCTTTCTTT
d_call: -; v_call: TRBV3-1; clone_size: few; j_call: TRBJ1-1; cdr3_aa: CASSQVWDSEAFF; cdr3_nt: TGTGCCAGCAGCCAAGTGTGGGATTCTGAAGCTTTCTTT
d_call: TRBD1; v_call: TRBV19; clone_size: many; j_call: TRBJ1-1; cdr3_aa: CASSARTGESGNTEAFF; cdr3_nt: TGTGCCAGTAGTGCCCGGACAGGGGAATCGGGGAACACTGAAGCTTTCTTT
d_call: -; v_call: TRBV5-8; clone_size: many; j_call: TRBJ2-5; cdr3_aa: CASSLQGTQETQYF; cdr3_nt: TGTGCCAGCAGCTTGCAGGGGACACAAGAGACCCAGTACTTC
d_call: -; v_call: TRBV7-9; clone_size: many; j_call: TRBJ1-6; cdr3_aa: CASSSDSRNSPLHF; cdr3_nt: TGTGCCAGCAGCTCGGACTCCCGGAATTCACCCCTCCACTTT
d_call: TRBD1; v_call: TRBV20-1; clone_size: many; j_call: TRBJ2-7; cdr3_aa: CSAIRGRGQGEQYF; cdr3_nt: TGCAGTGCTATTCGAGGCAGGGGGCAGGGCGAGCAGTACTTC